This is a list of T cell receptor beta chains from one sample in a study of blood T cell repertoires in COVID-19. Using immunoSEQ multiplex PCR, the repertoire was profiled, and TCRdb retains in-frame clones only, with some absent. The sample shows approximately 62,000 clones, approximately 80% of them seen only once. Sample: peripheral blood. The receptors were gathered from an elderly man with acute or convalescent COVID-19. The CDR3 runs from the conserved cysteine through the conserved F or W.

j_call: TRBJ1-2; v_call: TRBV14; cdr3_aa: CASSPLTGGKANYGYTF
j_call: TRBJ2-3; v_call: TRBV5-4; cdr3_aa: CASSASGAKDTQYF
j_call: TRBJ1-1; v_call: TRBV7-9; cdr3_aa: CASSLDTVMNTEAFF
j_call: TRBJ2-3; v_call: TRBV5-1; cdr3_aa: CASSLGLTTTDTQYF
j_call: TRBJ1-3; v_call: TRBV13; cdr3_aa: CASSGGANSGNTIYF
j_call: TRBJ1-2; v_call: TRBV6-2/TRBV6-3; cdr3_aa: CASSSPGQRVSYGGYTF
j_call: TRBJ1-1; v_call: TRBV7-2; cdr3_aa: CASSLAVEAFF
j_call: TRBJ1-1; v_call: TRBV10-3; cdr3_aa: CAISDPYGQRNTEAFF
j_call: TRBJ1-2; v_call: TRBV5-4; cdr3_aa: CASSLQTGVGYGYTF
j_call: TRBJ2-5; v_call: TRBV7-3; cdr3_aa: CASSYSGVEETQYF
j_call: TRBJ1-1; v_call: TRBV18; cdr3_aa: CASATQGANTEAFF
j_call: TRBJ1-2; v_call: TRBV19; cdr3_aa: CASSTGHFYGYTF
j_call: TRBJ2-3; v_call: TRBV5-4; cdr3_aa: CASSPKGGDRGLEVAQYF
j_call: TRBJ2-3; v_call: TRBV3-1/TRBV3-2; cdr3_aa: CASSQSYLSTDTQYF
j_call: TRBJ2-3; v_call: TRBV13; cdr3_aa: CASSPYGPSSGGPDTQYF
j_call: TRBJ2-1; v_call: TRBV24-1; cdr3_aa: CATSDYRTGVEQFF
j_call: TRBJ2-5; v_call: TRBV12-3/TRBV12-4; cdr3_aa: CATEDSQETQYF
j_call: TRBJ2-1; v_call: TRBV9; cdr3_aa: CASSRQGSSNEQFF
j_call: TRBJ1-1; v_call: TRBV7-9; cdr3_aa: CASSPGQGLYSEAFF
j_call: TRBJ2-5; v_call: TRBV18; cdr3_aa: CASSPSTVYETQYF
j_call: TRBJ2-2; v_call: TRBV2; cdr3_aa: CASSGRQITGELFF
j_call: TRBJ1-4; v_call: TRBV12-5; cdr3_aa: CASGLHRGYGNEKLFF
j_call: TRBJ2-2; v_call: TRBV2; cdr3_aa: CASRGQGRGTGELFF
j_call: TRBJ1-6; v_call: TRBV10-3; cdr3_aa: CAISGTENSPLHF
j_call: TRBJ1-2; v_call: TRBV9; cdr3_aa: CASSIQDRASGYTF